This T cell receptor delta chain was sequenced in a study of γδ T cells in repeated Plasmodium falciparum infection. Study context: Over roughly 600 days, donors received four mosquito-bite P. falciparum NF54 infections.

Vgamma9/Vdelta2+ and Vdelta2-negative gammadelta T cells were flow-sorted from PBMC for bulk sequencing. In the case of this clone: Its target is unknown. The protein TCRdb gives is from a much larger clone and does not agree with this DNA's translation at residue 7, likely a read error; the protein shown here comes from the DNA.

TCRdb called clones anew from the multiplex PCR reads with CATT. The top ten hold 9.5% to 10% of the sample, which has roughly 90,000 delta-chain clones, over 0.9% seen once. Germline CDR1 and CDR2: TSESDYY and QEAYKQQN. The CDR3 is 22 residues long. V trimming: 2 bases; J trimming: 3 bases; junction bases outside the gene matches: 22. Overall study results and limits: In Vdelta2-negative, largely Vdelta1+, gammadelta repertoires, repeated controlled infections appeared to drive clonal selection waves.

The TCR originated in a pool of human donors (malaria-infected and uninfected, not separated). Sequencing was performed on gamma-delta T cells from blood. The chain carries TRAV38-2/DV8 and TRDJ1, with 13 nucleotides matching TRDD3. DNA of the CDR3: TGTGCTTATAGGAGATTCCTTGCCTTCCCCCCGAGTACTGGGGGATACGCCGATAAACTCATCTTT. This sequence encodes CAYRRFLAFPPSTGGYADKLIF.